Sequencing of this T cell receptor (beta chain) was carried out in a study of blood T cell repertoires in COVID-19. The wider study: Some COVID-19 samples were acute and others convalescent; all came from the United States, Italy and Spain. Sources were T cells, B-cell-depleted T cells, or PBMCs; the material itself was cDNA or gDNA.

As handled by the study authors: Estimation of nucleated cell counts was performed using reference gene primer amplification. TCRdb's copy holds only in-frame clones and misses some; the assay was immunoSEQ multiplex PCR. That table gives V, J and clone size, and the DNA gave D and trimming. The sample records 79,000 or so clones, more than 75% being singletons. The CDR3 is 14 residues long. V lost 5 bases and J 7 bases, leaving 15 bases between the germline ends. Germline values: CDR1 LGHDT, CDR2 YNNKEL (reference sequence). The gene calls are TRBV3-1 (or the pseudogene TRBV3-2) and TRBJ2-1; D gene unclear. This TCR was sampled from a human donor in a cohort sampled during active COVID-19. The sequenced sample was peripheral blood. CDR3 sequence (DNA): TGTGCCAGCAGCTCCTTTGGCCTAGTTAATGAGCAGTTCTTC. Translated: CASSSFGLVNEQFF.